Presented here are 30 T cell receptor beta chains from one specimen sequenced in a study of technical replicates of blood from four donors (dated by TCRdb to the late 2010s). The library was prepared using the immunoSEQ multiplex PCR assay. Imported from immuneACCESS, the table was reduced by TCRdb to in-frame sequences with V and J called. These copies leave out some clones; in studies compared against another copy, an unresolved V gene accounts for under half, and the cause of the remainder is not known. This sample comprises approximately 95,000 clones, roughly 95% of them detected only once. Around 0.3% of the sample belongs to the ten largest clones. The sample consisted of T cells isolated from PBMCs. The receptors derive from a human donor in good health.

The V call is TRBV28, the J call TRBJ2-7; 7 nucleotides align to TRBD2. The CDR3 sequence is 18 residues long. V shed 3 bases, J shed 0 bases, and the junction held 14 bases outside the gene matches. CDR1 is MDHEN and CDR2 is SYDVKM in the germline V gene. The CDR3 loop reads CASSLEGWEGTYSYEQYF. The CDR3 nucleotides read TGTGCCAGCAGTTTGGAGGGCTGGGAGGGTACCTACTCCTACGAGCAGTACTTC.

The gene calls are TRBV6-6 and TRBJ1-2, with TRBD1 identical over 9 bases. The germline V gene encodes CDR1 MNHNY and CDR2 SVGAGI (reference sequence). The V and J ends lost 4 bases and 3 bases, in that order; junction bases with no gene match: 3. The CDR3 length is 14 residues. The CDR3 here is CASSFDRGDYGYTF. The CDR3 region has the DNA TGTGCCAGCAGTTTCGACAGGGGGGACTATGGCTACACCTTC.

The genes are TRBV6-5 and TRBJ1-1; a weak D match, TRBD1 (6 bases). With 6 bases removed from V and 5 bases from J, the gap between germline ends came to 13 bases. Germline CDR1 MNHEY, CDR2 SVGAGI. There are 13 residues in the CDR3. This chain's CDR3 is CASSLGAGTEAFF. CDR3 DNA sequence: TGTGCCAGCAGCCTGGGGGCAGGGACTGAAGCTTTCTTT.

This clone was found once. The rearrangement uses TRBV5-6 and TRBJ1-5; D ambiguous. The CDR3 totals 15 residues. V lost 2 bases and J lost 0, with 9 bases in between. Germline-derived CDR1 and CDR2 are SGHDT and YYEEEE. CDR3 protein: CASSFGRYSNQPQHF. The CDR3 bases are TGTGCCAGCAGCTTTGGCAGGTATAGCAATCAGCCCCAGCATTTT.

The rearrangement joins TRBV6-1 to TRBJ2-7, with 9 bases identical to TRBD2. Per the germline V gene, CDR1 is MNHNS and CDR2 is SASEGT. V lost 6 bases, J lost 7 bases, and 10 bases stayed unmatched. The CDR3 extends over 14 amino acids. CDR3 in amino acids: CASRGGRAWGEQYF. CDR3 DNA: TGTGCCAGCAGGGGCGGGAGGGCCTGGGGGGAGCAGTACTTC.

CDR3 in DNA: TGCGCCAGCAGCTCCAAGCGGGAGGTCGATGAGCAGTTCTTC. Its protein product is CASSSKREVDEQFF. The rearrangement links TRBV5-1 to TRBJ2-1; 9 nucleotides line up with TRBD2. V gave up 3 bases and J gave up 8 bases; unmatched junction bases: 6. Germline V CDR1 and CDR2: SGHRS, YFSETQ. The CDR3 is 14 amino acids.

The V and J genes are TRBV7-2 and TRBJ1-4; tentative D call: TRBD1 (6 bases). This CDR3 region has 16 residues. The V gene's germline CDR1 is SGHTA and CDR2 FQGNSA. V lost 7 bases to trimming and J lost 3 bases, with 18 bases between them. CDR3 residues: CASTSESGQSNEKLFF. CDR3 nucleotide sequence: TGTGCCAGCACCTCTGAGTCTGGACAGTCTAATGAAAAACTGTTTTTT. The full variable domain, completed using reference TRBV7-2 and TRBJ1-4, is GAGVSQSPSNKVTEKGKDVELRCDPISGHTALYWYRQSLGQGLEFLIYFQGNSAPDKSGLPSDRFSAERTGGSVSTLTIQRTQQEDSAVYLCASTSESGQSNEKLFFGSGTQLSVL.

This rearrangement joins TRBV11-2 to TRBJ2-1; 10 positions match TRBD1. The germline V gene has CDR1 SGHAT and CDR2 FQNNGV. V trimming: 3 bases; J trimming: 8 bases; junction bases outside the gene matches: 7. This CDR3 has 15 residues. The DNA for the CDR3 is TGTGCCAGCAGCTTTCGCGGGACAGGGGAGGATGAGCAGTTCTTC. It codes for CASSFRGTGEDEQFF. The whole variable domain, filled in from reference TRBV11-2 and TRBJ2-1, reads EAGVAQSPRYKIIEKRQSVAFWCNPISGHATLYWYQQILGQGPKLLIQFQNNGVVDDSQLPKDRFSAERLKGVDSTLKIQPAKLEDSAVYLCASSFRGTGEDEQFFGPGTRLTVL.

The J gene is TRBJ2-2, the V gene TRBV9, with TRBD2 matching 8 bases. Trimming at V came to 5 bases and at J to 3 bases, leaving 6 bases not matched to a gene. From germline, CDR1 is SGDLS and CDR2 YYNGEE. This CDR3 has 15 amino acids. This CDR3 reads CASRTGGGDTGELFF. CDR3 bases: TGTGCCAGCAGAACCGGGGGGGGAGACACCGGGGAGCTGTTTTTT.

The chain recombines TRBV28 with TRBJ2-6; no clear D. The CDR3 extends over 15 amino acids. The germline gives CDR1 MDHEN, CDR2 SYDVKM. V shed 8 bases and J shed 0 bases, with 11 bases lying between them. The CDR3 bases are TGTGCCAGCGTCAGTATTTTCTCTGGGGCCAACGTCCTGACTTTC. Its translation is CASVSIFSGANVLTF.

The V call is TRBV28, the J call TRBJ1-1, with D uncertain. Germline V gene lookup returns CDR1 MDHEN and CDR2 SYDVKM. The CDR3 consists of 13 residues. V lost 6 bases to trimming and J lost 0 bases, with 8 bases between them. CDR3 protein: CASSRVVNTEAFF. In nucleotides, the CDR3 is TGTGCCAGCAGCCGCGTTGTGAACACTGAAGCTTTCTTT.

The chain employs TRBV5-5 and TRBJ2-1, with a weak D call TRBD2 (5 bases). The V and J ends lost 4 bases and 3 bases respectively, with 11 bases between them. Looked up from germline, CDR1 is SGHKS and CDR2 is YYEKEE (reference sequence). The CDR3 has 14 residues. The CDR3 here is CASSPTGDYNEQFF. DNA for the CDR3: TGTGCCAGCAGCCCTACCGGGGACTACAATGAGCAGTTCTTC.

The chain is built from TRBV19 and TRBJ2-7, with TRBD2 as a possible D gene (5 bases). CDR3 length: 13 residues. V dropped 7 bases and J dropped 0 bases, with 10 bases sitting between them. The germline V gene has CDR1 LNHDA and CDR2 SQIVND (reference sequence). CDR3: CASKPSSSYEQYF. CDR3 in DNA: TGTGCCAGTAAGCCTAGCTCCTCCTACGAGCAGTACTTC.

The chain joins TRBV2 to TRBJ2-2, with 8 bases identical to TRBD2. The V and J ends lost 6 bases and 2 bases, in that order; junction bases with no gene match: 2. There are 14 residues in the CDR3. The germline V gene has CDR1 SNHLY and CDR2 FYNNEI. CDR3 region: CASRLAVNTGELFF. The CDR3 DNA follows: TGTGCCAGCAGACTAGCGGTAAACACCGGGGAGCTGTTTTTT. Full variable domain (remainder filled in from reference TRBV2 and TRBJ2-2): EPEVTQTPSHQVTQMGQEVILRCVPISNHLYFYWYRQILGQKVEFLVSFYNNEISEKSEIFDDQFSVERPDGSNFTLKIRSTKLEDSAMYFCASRLAVNTGELFFGEGSRLTVL.

The CDR3 region is CASRPLYKRQETQYF. In DNA form, the CDR3 reads TGTGCCAGCCGTCCACTTTATAAGCGCCAAGAGACCCAGTACTTC. The rearrangement links TRBV27 to TRBJ2-5; D is undetermined. Trimming shortened V by 8 bases and J by 1 base, and 17 bases separated the two germline ends. Germline values: CDR1 MNHEY, CDR2 SMNVEV (reference sequence). CDR3 length: 15 amino acids.

The chain couples TRBV5-1 to TRBJ1-4; D might be TRBD1 (6 bases). Germline CDR1 is SGHRS and CDR2 is YFSETQ. Trimming cost V 4 bases and J 5 bases, with 9 bases left between them. This CDR3 is built from 13 residues. DNA of the CDR3: TGCGCCAGCAGCACCGGACAGAATGAAAAACTGTTTTTT. This codes for CASSTGQNEKLFF.

This clone was recorded a few times. The V call is TRBV4-1, the J call TRBJ1-1; D is unclear. The CDR3 is 13 amino acids. Germline V gene sequence: CDR1 MGHRA, CDR2 YSYEKL. V was cut by 3 bases and J by 1 base, with 6 bases left in between. The CDR3 reads CASSHRGNTEAFF. DNA of the CDR3: TGCGCCAGCAGCCATAGAGGGAACACTGAAGCTTTCTTT.

This clone has a single count. CDR3 sequence (DNA): TGTGCCAGCAGTTACTCAATAACAGGGAACACTGAAGCTTTCTTT. Amino acids: CASSYSITGNTEAFF. The chain carries TRBV6-5 and TRBJ1-1; maybe TRBD1 (5 bases). Germline CDR1 reads MNHEY; CDR2 reads SVGAGI. Trimming shortened V by 0 bases and J by 1 base, and 9 bases separated the two germline ends. The length of the CDR3 is 15 residues.

The J gene is TRBJ2-7, the V gene TRBV29-1; 7 positions agree with TRBD1. J was trimmed by 4 bases and V by 4 bases; bases with no gene match: 7. The CDR3 covers 13 residues. CDR1 and CDR2 (germline): SQVTM, ANQGSEA. The CDR3 protein is CSVARGRSYEQYF. The CDR3 DNA reads TGCAGCGTTGCGAGGGGGCGATCTTACGAGCAGTACTTC.

The V call is TRBV6-1, the J call TRBJ1-1, with TRBD1 identical over 7 bases. The V and J ends lost 5 bases and 3 bases, in that order; junction bases with no gene match: 6. The CDR3 loop spans 14 amino acids. In germline, CDR1 is MNHNS, CDR2 SASEGT. Here the CDR3 DNA reads TGTGCCAGCAGTCCGGACAGGATGGACACTGAAGCTTTCTTT. It encodes CASSPDRMDTEAFF.

This chain links TRBV5-8 with TRBJ2-3; no reliable D call. Trimming removed 1 base from V and 2 bases from J, with 8 bases in between. Germline-derived CDR1 and CDR2 are SGHTS and YDEGEE. The CDR3 spans 14 residues. The CDR3 protein is CASSLYGFTDTQYF. CDR3 coding DNA: TGTGCCAGCAGCTTGTACGGGTTCACAGATACGCAGTATTTT.

The chain has TRBV7-2 and TRBJ2-1; D might be TRBD1 (5 bases). V lost 4 bases and J lost 7, with 8 bases in between. CDR1 and CDR2 (germline): SGHTA, FQGNSA. This CDR3 comprises 12 residues. This CDR3 is CASSSRQNEQFF. The CDR3 DNA reads as TGTGCCAGCAGCTCCCGACAGAATGAGCAGTTCTTC.

J is TRBJ2-7 and V is TRBV6-1, with 9 positions matching TRBD1. The germline V gene encodes CDR1 MNHNS and CDR2 SASEGT. V gave up 7 bases and J gave up 2 bases; unmatched junction bases: 9. CDR3 size: 15 residues. The chain's CDR3 is CASIGGTGSTYEQYF. CDR3 nucleotides: TGTGCCAGCATAGGCGGGACAGGGTCGACCTACGAGCAGTACTTC.

The chain employs TRBV29-1 and TRBJ2-7; 10 bases are shared with TRBD1. J was trimmed by 2 bases and V by 4 bases; bases with no gene match: 5. Germline CDR1 reads SQVTM; CDR2 reads ANQGSEA. This CDR3 is 14 amino acids long. CDR3 DNA sequence: TGCAGCGTTGTACCCGGGACAGGGGCCTACGAGCAGTACTTC. Translation gives CSVVPGTGAYEQYF.

This sequence joins TRBV19 and TRBJ1-1; D not resolved. Trimming stripped 5 bases from V and 1 base from J, with 8 bases between. This CDR3 region has 13 residues. Per germline, CDR1 LNHDA and CDR2 SQIVND (reference sequence). The CDR3 spells CASSPRENTEAFF. CDR3 in DNA: TGTGCCAGTAGTCCCCGCGAGAACACTGAAGCTTTCTTT.

This chain connects TRBV28 to TRBJ2-7; 10 bases are shared with TRBD1. The V and J ends lost 0 bases and 7 bases, in that order; junction bases with no gene match: 3. Germline CDR1 and CDR2: MDHEN and SYDVKM. The CDR3 has 14 residues. The CDR3 nucleotides are TGTGCCAGCAGTTTATGGACAGGGGGCTTGGAGCAGTACTTC. It is translated as CASSLWTGGLEQYF.

The genes are TRBV6-6 and TRBJ1-1, with 8 bases that match TRBD1. This CDR3 spans 13 amino acids. With V trimmed by 5 bases and J by 7 bases, 6 bases remained unmatched. CDR1 MNHNY and CDR2 SVGAGI come from the germline V gene (reference sequence). The CDR3 nucleotides read TGTGCCAGCAGTCTTGGACAGGGAGGTGAAGCTTTCTTT. The encoded protein is CASSLGQGGEAFF.

The V call is TRBV6-1, the J call TRBJ2-7, with D possibly matching TRBD2 (5 bases). Trimming pared 4 bases from V and 4 bases from J, leaving 14 bases between. The CDR3 extends over 14 amino acids. Germline CDR1 is MNHNS and CDR2 is SASEGT. In DNA form, the CDR3 reads TGTGCCAGCAGTGGTACGCTCGGGAAATACGAGCAGTACTTC. This translates into CASSGTLGKYEQYF.

This sequence joins TRBV19 and TRBJ2-7, with 7 bases aligning to TRBD1. The CDR3 consists of 14 residues. V shed 4 bases, J shed 5 bases, and the junction held 8 bases outside the gene matches. Germline V CDR1 and CDR2: LNHDA, SQIVND (reference sequence). CDR3 DNA sequence: TGTGCCAGTAGTACTGGACAGGCAAGCAACGAGCAGTACTTC. Amino acids: CASSTGQASNEQYF.

V gene TRBV29-1 combines with J gene TRBJ1-4; the D is unclear. The CDR3 is made up of 10 amino acids. The germline V gene encodes CDR1 SQVTM and CDR2 ANQGSEA. The germline V and J ends were trimmed by 7 bases and 6 bases, with 6 bases remaining between them. The CDR3: CSARDEKLFF. The CDR3, as DNA: TGCAGCGCTCGGGATGAAAAACTGTTTTTT. The entire variable domain, with the rest obtained from reference TRBV29-1 and TRBJ1-4, is as follows: SAVISQKPSRDICQRGTSLTIQCQVDSQVTMMFWYRQQPGQSLTLIATANQGSEATYESGFVIDKFPISRPNLTFSTLTVSNMSPEDSSIYLCSARDEKLFFGSGTQLSVL.